This entry lists 3 T cell receptor beta chains sequenced from one sample in a study of T cells in tuberculosis. Profiled with immunoSEQ multiplex PCR; TCRdb holds only in-frame clones, not every one. This table holds some 90,000 clones, about nine tenths found once. After thawing and overnight rest, PBMC were stained with GMM-loaded CD1B tetramer, viability dye and anti-CD3 for sorting. CD1B tetramers were loaded with Rhodococcus equi-derived C32 glucose monomycolate. The specimen was CD1b-GMM tetramer-negative cells sorted from PBMCs. The receptors were sampled from an adult woman with latent tuberculosis.

The V call is TRBV5-1, the J call TRBJ2-5, with TRBD2 matching over 8 bases. CDR1 is SGHRS and CDR2 is YFSETQ in the germline V gene. CDR3 length: 14 amino acids. V lost 7 bases to trimming and J lost 4 bases; unmatched junction nucleotides: 9. As DNA, the CDR3 is TGCGCCAGCGGAGGGGCGGGGGGCACAGAGACCCAGTACTTC. Its translation is CASGGAGGTETQYF.

The chain combines TRBV27 with TRBJ1-1, with D tentatively TRBD1 (6 bases). V was clipped by 5 bases and J by 6 bases, with 16 bases between them. The CDR3 loop spans 14 amino acids. Germline loops: CDR1 MNHEY, CDR2 SMNVEV (reference sequence). The CDR3 loop reads CASSNGGQAPEAFF. CDR3 DNA: TGTGCCAGCAGTAACGGGGGGCAGGCACCTGAAGCTTTCTTT.

This chain links TRBV27 with TRBJ2-2; perhaps TRBD1 as D (5 bases). The CDR3 has 16 residues. Germline CDR1 reads MNHEY; CDR2 reads SMNVEV (reference sequence). Between the trimmed V and J ends, which lost 8 bases and 0 bases, there was a span of 16 bases. CDR3 nucleotide sequence: TGTGCCAGCTCAACAAGACAGAGTCCGAACACCGGGGAGCTGTTTTTT. Amino acid sequence: CASSTRQSPNTGELFF.